This section outlines one T cell receptor beta chain sequence together with its context. Its specificity is unknown. This sample is drawn from a study of cytomegalovirus exposure and HLA in healthy donors. Study as a whole: Of a few hundred genotyped donors, roughly 76% grouped in the Caucasian-associated ancestry cluster.

Germline V gene sequence: CDR1 MNHEY, CDR2 SMNVEV (reference sequence). This CDR3 has 15 amino acids. With V trimmed by 2 bases and J by 3 bases, 6 bases remained unmatched. The PCR ran on 60 Vbeta and 13 Jbeta primers. Sequenced by immunoSEQ multiplex PCR; TCRdb stores in-frame clones only, minus some. In all, the sample yields roughly 220,000 clones. Regarding the study as a whole: TCR sequences were mostly rare, though some public TCRs occurred in many donors. A few chains tied to CMV proved CMV antigen-specific in vitro. Some highly shared sequence variants likely arose as a pipeline artifact.

The sequence derives from a girl aged 2 to 10 in good health and CMV-seropositive. The sequencing input was PBMCs. The chain couples TRBV27 to TRBJ2-7; 8 bases are a match to TRBD1. CDR3 sequence (DNA): TGTGCCAGCAGTTTACTGCAGGGGGCCGACTACGAGCAGTACTTC. It yields the protein CASSLLQGADYEQYF.